A selection of T cell receptor beta chains follows, all from one sample in a study of identical twins. TCRdb reprocessed the 5' RACE reads via MiXCR and lists one record per CDR3 protein. Of 450,000 or so distinct CDR3 sequences in the sample, 13% to 15% are singletons; the top ten hold 0.8% to 1%. The sample also formed part of further work on yellow fever vaccine responses in identical twins.

The sample comprised CD4+ T cells sorted from blood. The receptors stem from a young woman in good health. Both conserved end residues are part of each CDR3. A D gene is named only where the DNA matches it firmly. Size tells how often a clone was seen (once, few, many) or the class of an expanded clone, and some rows leave it out.

V gene: TRBV20-1
J gene: TRBJ2-1
D gene: TRBD2
clone size: many
CDR3 protein: CSASTTSGRTYNEQFF
CDR3 DNA: TGCAGTGCTAGCACAACCAGCGGGAGGACCTACAATGAGCAGTTCTTC

V gene: TRBV14
J gene: TRBJ2-1
D gene: TRBD2
clone size: few
CDR3 protein: CASSHRTSGSNEQFF
CDR3 DNA: TGTGCCAGCAGCCACCGGACTAGCGGGAGTAATGAGCAGTTCTTC

V gene: TRBV5-1
J gene: TRBJ1-1
D gene: .
clone size: .
CDR3 protein: CASSFRPPGDLNTEAFF
CDR3 DNA: TGCGCCAGCAGCTTCCGCCCTCCCGGGGACCTGAACACTGAAGCTTTCTTT

V gene: TRBV18
J gene: TRBJ2-7
D gene: .
clone size: few
CDR3 protein: CASSPNSQGGYEQYF
CDR3 DNA: TGTGCCAGCTCACCTAATTCCCAGGGGGGGTACGAGCAGTACTTC

V gene: TRBV27
J gene: TRBJ1-4
D gene: TRBD1
clone size: few
CDR3 protein: CASSQGTGLNEKLFF
CDR3 DNA: TGTGCCAGCAGTCAAGGGACAGGGTTAAATGAAAAACTGTTTTTT

V gene: TRBV11-2
J gene: TRBJ2-7
D gene: .
clone size: many
CDR3 protein: CASSGKGSYEQYF
CDR3 DNA: TGTGCCAGCAGCGGGAAAGGGTCCTACGAGCAGTACTTC

V gene: TRBV5-4
J gene: TRBJ2-7
D gene: .
clone size: few
CDR3 protein: CASSLDPGRNEQYF
CDR3 DNA: TGTGCCAGCAGCTTGGATCCGGGGCGCAACGAGCAGTACTTC

V gene: TRBV5-5
J gene: TRBJ2-3
D gene: TRBD1
clone size: few
CDR3 protein: CASSLEEQGGADTQYF
CDR3 DNA: TGTGCCAGCAGCCTGGAGGAACAGGGGGGTGCAGATACGCAGTATTTT

V gene: TRBV4-1
J gene: TRBJ1-1
D gene: .
clone size: few
CDR3 protein: CASSQVEENTEAFF
CDR3 DNA: TGCGCCAGCAGCCAAGTGGAAGAGAACACTGAAGCTTTCTTT

V gene: TRBV29-1
J gene: TRBJ2-7
D gene: .
clone size: many
CDR3 protein: CSVGEARAHEQYF
CDR3 DNA: TGCAGCGTTGGGGAGGCCAGGGCCCACGAGCAGTACTTC

V gene: TRBV28
J gene: TRBJ2-1
D gene: .
clone size: .
CDR3 protein: CASSLSVQGLFVSEQFF
CDR3 DNA: TGTGCCAGCAGTTTATCGGTACAGGGACTATTTGTTAGTGAGCAGTTCTTC

V gene: TRBV7-3
J gene: TRBJ2-3
D gene: .
clone size: .
CDR3 protein: CASSSTNGAADTQYF
CDR3 DNA: TGTGCCAGCAGCTCTACGAACGGGGCCGCAGATACGCAGTATTTT

V gene: TRBV7-9
J gene: TRBJ2-3
D gene: TRBD2
clone size: .
CDR3 protein: CASSLLAPDTQYF
CDR3 DNA: TGTGCCAGCAGCCTACTAGCGCCCGATACGCAGTATTTT

V gene: TRBV27
J gene: TRBJ2-7
D gene: .
clone size: .
CDR3 protein: CASSFDRGATYEQYF
CDR3 DNA: TGTGCCAGCAGTTTCGACCGCGGGGCCACCTACGAGCAGTACTTC

V gene: TRBV7-2
J gene: TRBJ2-7
D gene: .
clone size: .
CDR3 protein: CASRAAGSDEQYF
CDR3 DNA: TGTGCCAGCAGGGCGGCAGGGAGCGACGAGCAGTACTTC

V gene: TRBV27
J gene: TRBJ2-7
D gene: .
clone size: few
CDR3 protein: CASSFSPGSSYEQYF
CDR3 DNA: TGTGCCAGCAGTTTCTCTCCGGGGTCCTCCTACGAGCAGTACTTC

V gene: TRBV18
J gene: TRBJ2-7
D gene: .
clone size: .
CDR3 protein: CASSPDKNYEQYF
CDR3 DNA: TGTGCCAGCTCACCGGACAAGAACTACGAGCAGTACTTC

V gene: TRBV20-1
J gene: TRBJ2-2
D gene: TRBD2
clone size: many
CDR3 protein: CSARDLQGEGLAGLHLNTGELFF
CDR3 DNA: TGCAGTGCTAGAGATCTTCAGGGCGAGGGACTAGCGGGACTACACTTGAACACCGGGGAGCTGTTTTTT

V gene: TRBV12-3/TRBV12-4
J gene: TRBJ2-1
D gene: TRBD2
clone size: few
CDR3 protein: CASRRTSGFYNEQFF
CDR3 DNA: TGTGCCAGCAGGCGGACTAGCGGATTCTACAATGAGCAGTTCTTC

V gene: TRBV6-1
J gene: TRBJ2-5
D gene: .
clone size: few
CDR3 protein: CASSRTSEQETQYF
CDR3 DNA: TGTGCCAGCAGTAGAACAAGTGAACAAGAGACCCAGTACTTC

V gene: TRBV5-6
J gene: TRBJ2-1
D gene: TRBD1
clone size: many
CDR3 protein: CASSLEQGQNTYNEQFF
CDR3 DNA: TGTGCCAGCAGCTTGGAGCAGGGACAGAATACCTACAATGAGCAGTTCTTC

V gene: TRBV12-3/TRBV12-4
J gene: TRBJ2-7
D gene: TRBD1
clone size: .
CDR3 protein: CASSPGQGKVYEQYF
CDR3 DNA: TGTGCCAGCAGCCCCGGACAGGGAAAAGTTTACGAGCAGTACTTC

V gene: TRBV6-1
J gene: TRBJ1-1
D gene: .
clone size: .
CDR3 protein: CASSESYVDEAFF
CDR3 DNA: TGTGCCAGCAGTGAATCATACGTTGATGAAGCTTTCTTT

V gene: TRBV2
J gene: TRBJ2-2
D gene: .
clone size: .
CDR3 protein: CASSAASNTGELFF
CDR3 DNA: TGTGCCAGCAGTGCGGCTAGTAACACCGGGGAGCTGTTTTTT

V gene: TRBV24-1
J gene: TRBJ1-2
D gene: .
clone size: .
CDR3 protein: CATSDNGGNYGYTF
CDR3 DNA: TGTGCCACCAGTGATAACGGGGGTAACTATGGCTACACCTTC

V gene: TRBV5-6
J gene: TRBJ1-2
D gene: .
clone size: few
CDR3 protein: CASSLVDDNGYTF
CDR3 DNA: TGTGCCAGCAGCTTGGTCGACGACAACGGCTACACCTTC

V gene: TRBV7-7
J gene: TRBJ2-1
D gene: TRBD2
clone size: few
CDR3 protein: CASSPGLAGDEQFF
CDR3 DNA: TGTGCTAGCAGCCCGGGACTAGCGGGAGATGAGCAGTTCTTC

V gene: TRBV20-1
J gene: TRBJ2-1
D gene: .
clone size: .
CDR3 protein: CSGSGSYNEQFF
CDR3 DNA: TGCAGTGGGTCTGGGTCCTACAATGAGCAGTTCTTC

V gene: TRBV18
J gene: TRBJ2-3
D gene: .
clone size: few
CDR3 protein: CASSPRQGPSTDTQYF
CDR3 DNA: TGTGCCAGCTCACCGAGGCAGGGGCCTAGCACAGATACGCAGTATTTT

V gene: TRBV3-1
J gene: TRBJ2-3
D gene: TRBD1
clone size: .
CDR3 protein: CASSQFPGQGPTDTQYF
CDR3 DNA: TGTGCCAGCAGCCAGTTTCCGGGACAGGGGCCCACAGATACGCAGTATTTT

V gene: TRBV24-1
J gene: TRBJ1-2
D gene: .
clone size: .
CDR3 protein: CATSGRQGERGYTF
CDR3 DNA: TGTGCCACCAGTGGTCGTCAGGGTGAGCGCGGCTACACCTTC

V gene: TRBV27
J gene: TRBJ2-7
D gene: .
clone size: many
CDR3 protein: CASSLLGTYEQYF
CDR3 DNA: TGTGCCAGCAGTTTACTAGGGACCTACGAGCAGTACTTC

V gene: TRBV11-2
J gene: TRBJ1-1
D gene: TRBD1
clone size: many
CDR3 protein: CASSRMRDREAFF
CDR3 DNA: TGTGCCAGCAGCCGAATGAGGGACAGAGAAGCTTTCTTT

V gene: TRBV5-1
J gene: TRBJ2-7
D gene: TRBD2
clone size: few
CDR3 protein: CASRNSGTSYEQHF
CDR3 DNA: TGCGCCAGCAGGAACTCCGGGACTAGCTACGAGCAGCACTTC

V gene: TRBV5-1
J gene: TRBJ1-1
D gene: TRBD1
clone size: few
CDR3 protein: CASSLGPGGNAEAFF
CDR3 DNA: TGCGCCAGCAGCTTGGGCCCAGGGGGAAACGCTGAAGCTTTCTTT

V gene: TRBV5-1
J gene: TRBJ2-1
D gene: TRBD1
clone size: many
CDR3 protein: CASSSGQGSYNEQFF
CDR3 DNA: TGCGCCAGCAGCTCGGGACAGGGTTCCTACAATGAGCAGTTCTTC

V gene: TRBV5-1
J gene: TRBJ2-2
D gene: TRBD2
clone size: few
CDR3 protein: CASSLEPSGSNTGELFF
CDR3 DNA: TGCGCCAGCAGCTTGGAACCTAGCGGGTCGAACACCGGGGAGCTGTTTTTT

V gene: TRBV7-3
J gene: TRBJ2-1
D gene: TRBD2
clone size: .
CDR3 protein: CASSLRRGSSYNEQFF
CDR3 DNA: TGTGCCAGCAGCTTAAGGCGGGGGAGCTCCTACAATGAGCAGTTCTTC

V gene: TRBV30
J gene: TRBJ1-2
D gene: .
clone size: many
CDR3 protein: CAWFTDYGYTF
CDR3 DNA: TGTGCCTGGTTTACAGACTATGGCTACACCTTC

V gene: TRBV12-3/TRBV12-4
J gene: TRBJ2-2
D gene: .
clone size: few
CDR3 protein: CASMAGLFPGELFF
CDR3 DNA: TGTGCCAGCATGGCAGGGTTGTTTCCCGGGGAGCTGTTTTTT

V gene: TRBV20-1
J gene: TRBJ2-5
D gene: .
clone size: .
CDR3 protein: CSASPGTRALYQETQYF
CDR3 DNA: TGCAGTGCTAGTCCCGGGACAAGAGCTTTGTACCAAGAGACCCAGTACTTC

V gene: TRBV20-1
J gene: TRBJ2-5
D gene: TRBD1
clone size: once
CDR3 protein: CSARPNRGQETQYF
CDR3 DNA: TGCAGTGCCAGACCTAACAGGGGCCAAGAGACCCAGTACTTC

V gene: TRBV29-1
J gene: TRBJ1-1
D gene: .
clone size: many
CDR3 protein: CSVEGQSGMNTEAFF
CDR3 DNA: TGCAGCGTTGAGGGCCAAAGCGGGATGAACACTGAAGCTTTCTTT

V gene: TRBV29-1
J gene: TRBJ2-7
D gene: .
clone size: .
CDR3 protein: CSVPGVYEQYF
CDR3 DNA: TGCAGCGTCCCGGGCGTCTACGAGCAGTACTTC

V gene: TRBV7-2
J gene: TRBJ2-7
D gene: TRBD2
clone size: few
CDR3 protein: CASSLASGGSPYEQYF
CDR3 DNA: TGTGCCAGCAGCTTAGCTTCCGGGGGGAGCCCCTACGAGCAGTACTTC

V gene: TRBV5-1
J gene: TRBJ2-7
D gene: TRBD2
clone size: few
CDR3 protein: CASSSIRASGTSEQYF
CDR3 DNA: TGCGCCAGCAGCTCCATCCGGGCTAGCGGGACCTCCGAGCAGTACTTC

V gene: TRBV5-6
J gene: TRBJ1-1
D gene: .
clone size: .
CDR3 protein: CASTPGKNTEAFF
CDR3 DNA: TGTGCCAGCACGCCAGGGAAAAACACTGAAGCTTTCTTT

V gene: TRBV24-1
J gene: TRBJ2-7
D gene: .
clone size: .
CDR3 protein: CATHFENGYEQYF
CDR3 DNA: TGTGCCACCCATTTCGAAAACGGCTACGAGCAGTACTTC

V gene: TRBV28
J gene: TRBJ2-5
D gene: TRBD2
clone size: few
CDR3 protein: CASSTSGREIQETQYF
CDR3 DNA: TGTGCCAGCAGTACTAGCGGGAGAGAGATCCAAGAGACCCAGTACTTC

V gene: TRBV12-3/TRBV12-4
J gene: TRBJ2-5
D gene: .
clone size: few
CDR3 protein: CASTIDLGETQYF
CDR3 DNA: TGTGCCAGCACCATAGACTTAGGGGAGACCCAGTACTTC

V gene: TRBV9
J gene: TRBJ2-2
D gene: .
clone size: .
CDR3 protein: CASSVDPPEELFF
CDR3 DNA: TGTGCCAGCAGCGTGGACCCACCCGAGGAGCTGTTTTTT

V gene: TRBV5-1
J gene: TRBJ2-7
D gene: TRBD2
clone size: many
CDR3 protein: CASSLTGGNYEQYF
CDR3 DNA: TGCGCCAGCAGCTTGACGGGGGGTAACTACGAGCAGTACTTC

V gene: TRBV6-5
J gene: TRBJ2-7
D gene: .
clone size: few
CDR3 protein: CASSYEGISSYEQYF
CDR3 DNA: TGTGCCAGCAGTTACGAGGGGATAAGCTCCTACGAGCAGTACTTC

V gene: TRBV29-1
J gene: TRBJ1-4
D gene: TRBD1
clone size: .
CDR3 protein: CSGGQGGEKLFF
CDR3 DNA: TGCAGCGGCGGACAGGGGGGCGAAAAACTGTTTTTT